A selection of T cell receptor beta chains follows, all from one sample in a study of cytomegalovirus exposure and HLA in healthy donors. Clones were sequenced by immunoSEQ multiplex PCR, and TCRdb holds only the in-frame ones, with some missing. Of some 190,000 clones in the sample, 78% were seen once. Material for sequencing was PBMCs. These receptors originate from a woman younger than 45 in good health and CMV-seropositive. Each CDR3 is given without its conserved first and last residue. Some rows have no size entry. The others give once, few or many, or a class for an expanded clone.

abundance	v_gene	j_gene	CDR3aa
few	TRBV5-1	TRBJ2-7	ASSLLQSSYEQY
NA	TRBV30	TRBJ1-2	ACTGTDSSNYGYT
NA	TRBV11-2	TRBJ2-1	ASSYRLAGGEQF
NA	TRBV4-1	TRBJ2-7	ASSQSLASYEQY
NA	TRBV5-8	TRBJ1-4	ASSLPRAGEKLF
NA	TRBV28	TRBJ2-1	ASSLWDGQDSYNEQF
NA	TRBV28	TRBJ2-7	ASSSSAGLAGNEQY
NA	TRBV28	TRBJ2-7	ASSISGGATYEQY
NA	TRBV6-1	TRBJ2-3	ASGLAEFTDTQY
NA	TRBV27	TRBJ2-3	ASSFGESTDTQY
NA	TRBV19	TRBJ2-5	ASSTQPRETQY
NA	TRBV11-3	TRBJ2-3	ASSHSTSGRDTQY
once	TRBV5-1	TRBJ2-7	ASSLESASGSYEQY
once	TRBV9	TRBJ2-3	ASSAGSGRADTQY
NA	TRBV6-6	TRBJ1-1	ASSYREGTEAF
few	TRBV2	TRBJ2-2	ASSVGRTGELF
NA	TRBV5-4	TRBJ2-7	ASSAGPSYEQY
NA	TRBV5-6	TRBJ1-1	ASSPDSSTEAF
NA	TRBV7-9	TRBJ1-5	SSSYSPDQPQH
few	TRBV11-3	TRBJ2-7	ASTNPAGEQY
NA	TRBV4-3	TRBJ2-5	ASSQELAGVFGTQY
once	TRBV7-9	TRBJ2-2	ASGDSLNTGELF
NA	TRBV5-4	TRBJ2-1	ASSRPRTGGNNEQF
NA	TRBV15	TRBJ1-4	ATSQGLTNEKLF
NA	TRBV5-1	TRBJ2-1	ASSLTLAEHNEQF
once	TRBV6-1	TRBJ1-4	ASSEFAREPSIWGKLF
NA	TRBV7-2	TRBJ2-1	ASSLVGGRDRDEQF
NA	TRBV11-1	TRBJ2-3	ASSWTGTDTQY
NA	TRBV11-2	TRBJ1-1	ASSSGGGGVPEAF
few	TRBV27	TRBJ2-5	ASNPLAGGPETQY
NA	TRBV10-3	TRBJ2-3	AIRPGGLAVDTQY
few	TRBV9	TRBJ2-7	ASSVDSSPYEQY
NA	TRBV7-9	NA	ASSFRRGEQY
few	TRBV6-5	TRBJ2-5	ASREGRYQETQY
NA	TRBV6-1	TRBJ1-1	ASSQGVQLLNTEAF
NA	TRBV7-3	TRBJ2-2	ASSSQGTGELF
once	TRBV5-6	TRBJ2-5	ASSPGLGETQY
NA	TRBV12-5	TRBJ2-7	ASGLDRGQAYEQY
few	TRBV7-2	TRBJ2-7	ASSLDPGLAYEQY
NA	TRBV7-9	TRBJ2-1	ASSSRVLRDEQF
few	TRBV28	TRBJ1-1	ASASGPTEAF
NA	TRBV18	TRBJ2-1	ASSPLSGGSYNEQF